This T cell receptor (beta chain) stems from a study of blood T cell repertoires in COVID-19. In the study overall: The origin of the acute and convalescent COVID-19 samples was the United States, Italy and Spain. T cells, B-cell-depleted T cells, or PBMCs supplied cDNA or gDNA.

Original data processing: Researchers report that nucleated cell counts were estimated from reference gene primer amplification. Repertoires were generated with immunoSEQ multiplex PCR, while TCRdb's copy carries only in-frame clones and drops some. V, J and clone size are taken as reported in that table, and D and trimming were inferred from the DNA itself. The profile shows roughly 100,000 clones, roughly nine tenths of them singletons. Sequencing was done on a sample of peripheral blood. The receptor comes from a human donor in a cohort sampled during active COVID-19.

The CDR3 loop is CASSQDDRGGQPQHF. The DNA of the CDR3 is TGCGCCAGCAGCCAAGATGACAGGGGAGGTCAGCCCCAGCATTTT. This rearrangement joins TRBV4-1 to TRBJ1-5; 8 bases agree with TRBD1. The V gene end was trimmed by 0 bases and the J gene end by 6 bases; junction bases not matched to a gene: 4. The CDR3 has 15 residues. Germline assignment: CDR1 MGHRA and CDR2 YSYEKL.